The table lists the clone carrying this TCR beta chain with many counts. Patients included in sequencing had previously demonstrated CD8+CD57+ cell expansion by flow cytometry. The sample comes from a study of CD8+CD57+ T cells in acquired aplastic anemia. The CDR3 loop spans 15 amino acids. With 3 bases removed from V and 0 bases from J, the gap between germline ends came to 11 bases. CDR1 and CDR2 from the germline V gene are ENHRY and SYGVKD. Investigators profiled TCR beta VDJ and CDR3 from genomic DNA template. TCRdb reprocessed the reads with MiXCR, giving one entry per CDR3 protein. Seen here are fewer than 200,000 distinct CDR3 sequences, about half observed once, and the top ten hold 10% to 15%.

The receptor was isolated from a human donor with aplastic anemia. The sequenced material came from sorted CD4+, CD8+, or CD8+CD57+ T cells (not recorded which) from PBMCs. The J gene is TRBJ1-1, the V gene TRBV10-3, with D possibly being TRBD1 (5 bases). This CDR3 is CAISETGTVNTEAFF. The CDR3 DNA sequence: TGTGCCATCAGTGAAACCGGGACGGTGAACACTGAAGCTTTCTTT.